What follows is one TCR beta chain and its context. The sample originates from a study of blood T cell repertoires in COVID-19. In the study overall: T cells, B-cell-depleted T cells, or PBMCs provided the cDNA or gDNA that served as material.

V shed 4 bases and J 8 bases; nucleotides not matched to a gene: 11. The CDR3 is made up of 15 amino acids. Germline CDR1 reads SGDLS; CDR2 reads YYNGEE. Method: immunoSEQ multiplex PCR; TCRdb's copy keeps in-frame clones and lacks some. The table shows tens of thousands of clones, with approximately 83% occurring only once. The receptor was isolated from a human donor in a cohort sampled during active COVID-19. The donor label of this sample is uncertain. The V gene is TRBV9, the J gene TRBJ1-2; 10 bases match TRBD1. The sequenced sample consisted of peripheral blood. The CDR3 loop is CASSPRTGGTFGYTF. The CDR3 DNA reads as TGTGCCAGCAGCCCCCGGACAGGGGGTACGTTCGGCTACACCTTC.